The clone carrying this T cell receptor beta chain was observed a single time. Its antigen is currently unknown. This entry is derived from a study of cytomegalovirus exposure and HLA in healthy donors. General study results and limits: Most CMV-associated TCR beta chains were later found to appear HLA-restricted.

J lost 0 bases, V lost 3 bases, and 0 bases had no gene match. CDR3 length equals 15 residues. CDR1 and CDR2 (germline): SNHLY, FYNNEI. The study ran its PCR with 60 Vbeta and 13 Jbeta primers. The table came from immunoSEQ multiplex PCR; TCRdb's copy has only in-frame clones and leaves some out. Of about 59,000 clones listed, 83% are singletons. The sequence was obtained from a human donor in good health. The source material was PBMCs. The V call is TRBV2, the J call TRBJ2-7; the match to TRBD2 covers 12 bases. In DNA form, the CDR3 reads TGTGCCAGCAGTGAGACTAGCGGGAGCTCCTACGAGCAGTACTTC. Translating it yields CASSETSGSSYEQYF.